Listed below are T cell receptor beta chains from one sample, sequenced in a study of CXCR3-negative and CXCR3-positive naive CD8 T cells. TCRdb derives one entry per CDR3 protein from the 5' RACE reads, leaving out DNA. This table holds about 43,000 distinct CDR3 sequences. Input material: memory CD8+ T cells from blood. These receptors all stem from a human donor in good health. Some clones in this sample may be carry-over from other donors' samples. Both conserved end residues are part of each CDR3.

j_call,v_call,cdr3_aa
TRBJ1-2,TRBV20-1,CSARGDGFYGYTF
TRBJ2-1,TRBV27,CASSLLSGNSYNEQFF
TRBJ2-1,TRBV27,CASSIQGGEQFF
TRBJ1-5,TRBV6-2/TRBV6-3,CASSPLGQPQHF
TRBJ2-7,TRBV7-9,CASSSRVYEQYF
TRBJ2-1,TRBV5-5,CASSLLLAAYNEQFF
TRBJ1-1,TRBV5-1,CASSGTFGTDMNTEAFF
TRBJ1-1,TRBV20-1,CSAFRTGGNTEAFF
TRBJ1-2,TRBV19,CASGLATGYGYTF
TRBJ1-5,TRBV25-1,CASSDSGQEYSNQPQHF
TRBJ1-1,TRBV7-8,CASSLDGGAGTEAFF
TRBJ2-1,TRBV25-1,CASSATGEGWNEQFF
TRBJ1-1,TRBV5-6,CASSVSLTEAFF
TRBJ1-3,TRBV4-1,CASSQDGPTPGNTIYF
TRBJ1-2,TRBV29-1,CSVAVGVYGYTF
TRBJ2-5,TRBV14,CASSLYGASVETQYF
TRBJ2-2,TRBV20-1,CSAKNTGELFF
TRBJ1-1,TRBV19,CASSIAKNTEAFF
TRBJ2-3,TRBV4-3,CASSQDFRAGGVDTQYF
TRBJ2-3,TRBV7-9,CASSSSGTSGGEVAHTQYF
TRBJ2-1,TRBV15,CATSSGSGTEQFF
TRBJ2-4,TRBV11-2,CASSLADGKNIQYF
TRBJ1-1,TRBV6-4,CASTDFTGDRGRDTEAFF
TRBJ2-7,TRBV21-1,CASSKGDRGYSYEQYF
TRBJ1-1,TRBV11-3,CASSLSIRGRAFF
TRBJ2-5,TRBV18,CASSPWTEETQYF
TRBJ2-3,TRBV15,CATSSSGTGPDTQYF
TRBJ1-1,TRBV20-1,CSASLGDTEAFF
TRBJ2-1,TRBV5-1,CASSLALGLSNEQFF
TRBJ2-1,TRBV6-2/TRBV6-3,CASSFRPGQSSYNEQFF
TRBJ2-1,TRBV29-1,CSVYSTYNEQFF
TRBJ1-1,TRBV7-3,CASSSNGQEAFF
TRBJ2-3,TRBV20-1,CSARPYVTSGPLADTQYF
TRBJ2-3,TRBV7-3,CASSSQLGQAQYF
TRBJ2-7,TRBV7-3,CASSRGQGYEQYF